The 14 T cell receptor beta chains reported below all come from one sample, sequenced in a study of T cell responses to AZD1222 COVID-19 vaccine. Clones were sequenced by immunoSEQ multiplex PCR, and TCRdb holds only the in-frame ones, with some missing. Of around 60,000 clones in the sample, 70% to 90% were seen once. The input for sequencing was peripheral blood, taken on day 0 of AZD1222 vaccination. These receptors came from an adult in good health.

The chain uses TRBV6-1 and TRBJ1-2; D gene unclear. This CDR3 region has 15 residues. Germline V gives CDR1 MNHNS, CDR2 SASEGT. Trimming cost V 2 bases and J 4 bases, with 14 bases left between them. The chain's CDR3 is CASSELGTLVYGYTF. As DNA, the CDR3 is TGTGCCAGCAGTGAACTCGGCACCCTAGTCTATGGCTACACCTTC.

This clone occurred once. V and J are TRBV5-1 and TRBJ1-4; 8 bases agree with TRBD1. The germline gives CDR1 SGHRS, CDR2 YFSETQ. The CDR3 is 16 amino acids. V was pared by 4 bases and J by 5 bases, with 10 bases of the junction left unmatched. CDR3 loop: CASSKAGQGENEKLFF. The CDR3 DNA reads TGCGCCAGCAGCAAAGCCGGACAGGGCGAAAATGAAAAACTGTTTTTT.

The V call is TRBV20-1, the J call TRBJ1-2; D is undetermined. CDR1 and CDR2 from the germline V gene are DFQATT and SNEGSKA (reference sequence). This CDR3 contains 13 residues. V lost 6 bases to trimming and J lost 0 bases, with 11 bases between them. The CDR3: CSASGRANYGYTF. The CDR3 DNA reads as TGCAGTGCCAGTGGGAGGGCTAACTATGGCTACACCTTC.

The chain links TRBV2 to TRBJ2-1; no reliable D call. The CDR3 length is 13 residues. The V gene's germline CDR1 is SNHLY and CDR2 FYNNEI. V gave up 6 bases and J gave up 6 bases, with 12 bases separating them. CDR3 in DNA: TGTGCCAGCAGCCCTGGCAGGCGCAATGAGCAGTTCTTC. Translated: CASSPGRRNEQFF.

This clone appeared once. The rearrangement uses TRBV5-1 and TRBJ2-2; D is ambiguous. Germline values: CDR1 SGHRS, CDR2 YFSETQ. With 4 bases removed from V and 4 bases from J, the gap between germline ends came to 11 bases. This CDR3 has 14 amino acids. The CDR3 loop is CASSHGRGTGELFF. DNA of the CDR3: TGCGCCAGCAGCCACGGACGAGGCACCGGGGAGCTGTTTTTT.

The J gene is TRBJ1-2, the V gene TRBV3-1 (or the pseudogene TRBV3-2); D remains unclear. The CDR3 is 13 residues long. Trimming pared 3 bases from V and 4 bases from J, leaving 9 bases between. Germline lookup yields CDR1 LGHDT and CDR2 YNNKEL (reference sequence). CDR3 loop: CASSQDGIYGYTF. The CDR3 bases are TGTGCCAGCAGCCAGGACGGGATCTATGGCTACACCTTC.

The chain combines TRBV12-5 with TRBJ1-5; weak D call: TRBD1 (5 bases). The ends were cut back, 6 bases at V and 0 bases at J, with 12 bases in the middle. This CDR3 comprises 15 residues. The germline CDR1 and CDR2 sequences are LGHNT and FRNRAP. The CDR3 here is CASGKDSYSNQPQHF. The CDR3 nucleotides are TGTGCTAGTGGAAAAGACAGTTATAGCAATCAGCCCCAGCATTTT.

This chain links TRBV29-1 with TRBJ2-1; 9 bases agree with TRBD2. Germline V lookup: CDR1 SQVTM, CDR2 ANQGSEA. The V segment lost 1 base and the J segment 2 bases; nucleotides outside the gene matches: 15. This CDR3 contains 19 residues. CDR3 nucleotides: TGCAGCGTTGAAGCAGGGGTGCGGGGGGGCCTTCGAACCTACAATGAGCAGTTCTTC. It encodes CSVEAGVRGGLRTYNEQFF.

The gene calls are TRBV11-2 and TRBJ2-2, with 10 bases fitting TRBD1. The germline V gene encodes CDR1 SGHAT and CDR2 FQNNGV. This CDR3 region has 16 residues. Trimming took 10 bases from V and 6 from J; bases not matched to a gene: 14. DNA of the CDR3: TGTGCCATCACTAAAGGGACAGGGGATTTCGCCGGGGAGCTGTTTTTT. Residues: CAITKGTGDFAGELFF.

The genes are TRBV2 and TRBJ1-6; D is unresolved. V was clipped by 3 bases and J by 7 bases, with 10 bases between them. Germline assignment: CDR1 SNHLY and CDR2 FYNNEI. The CDR3 is 14 residues long. DNA for the CDR3: TGTGCCAGCAGTGAGGAGAAGGGAAATTCACCCCTCCACTTT. Residues: CASSEEKGNSPLHF.

V gene TRBV5-8 combines with J gene TRBJ2-7, with 7 bases that match TRBD1. V shed 4 bases, J shed 0 bases, and the junction held 7 bases outside the gene matches. Germline loops: CDR1 SGHTS, CDR2 YDEGEE. The CDR3 spans 15 residues. The CDR3 sequence is CASSNRQGRSYEQYF. The CDR3 bases are TGTGCCAGCAGCAATCGACAGGGCCGCTCCTACGAGCAGTACTTC.

V usage is TRBV6-5 and J usage is TRBJ1-1; D is possibly TRBD1 (5 bases). Germline V gene sequence: CDR1 MNHEY, CDR2 SVGAGI. The CDR3 has 14 residues. Deletions cut 6 bases from V and 1 base from J, with 12 bases between. CDR3 protein: CASSVEGPNTEAFF. The CDR3 bases are TGTGCCAGCAGCGTTGAGGGGCCGAACACTGAAGCTTTCTTT.

This sequence joins TRBV27 and TRBJ1-4; 9 bases are shared with TRBD1. From germline, CDR1 is MNHEY and CDR2 SMNVEV (reference sequence). V was clipped by 5 bases and J by 0 bases; unmatched bases: 4. CDR3 size: 16 residues. The CDR3 bases are TGTGCCAGCAGTCGACGACAGGGGGCAACTAATGAAAAACTGTTTTTT. Protein: CASSRRQGATNEKLFF.

This chain uses TRBV6-5 with TRBJ1-2; D gene ambiguous. The CDR3 contains 15 residues. The germline gives CDR1 MNHEY, CDR2 SVGAGI. Trimming took 0 bases from V and 4 from J, leaving 12 bases between them. CDR3: CASSYSIALTYGYTF. CDR3 in DNA: TGTGCCAGCAGTTACTCGATTGCCCTAACCTATGGCTACACCTTC.